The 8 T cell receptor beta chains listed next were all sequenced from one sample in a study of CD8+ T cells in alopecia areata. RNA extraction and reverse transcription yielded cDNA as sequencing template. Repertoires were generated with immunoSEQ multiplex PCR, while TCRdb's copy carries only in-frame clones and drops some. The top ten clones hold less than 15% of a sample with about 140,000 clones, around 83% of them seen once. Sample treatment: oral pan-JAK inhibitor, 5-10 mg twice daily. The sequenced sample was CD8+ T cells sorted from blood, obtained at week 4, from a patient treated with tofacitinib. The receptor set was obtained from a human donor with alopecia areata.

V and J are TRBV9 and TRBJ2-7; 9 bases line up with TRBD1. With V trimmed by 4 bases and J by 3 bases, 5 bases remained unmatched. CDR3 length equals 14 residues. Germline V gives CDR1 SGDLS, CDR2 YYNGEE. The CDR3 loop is CASSYGTGSYEQYF. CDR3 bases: TGTGCCAGCAGCTACGGGACAGGGAGCTACGAGCAGTACTTC.

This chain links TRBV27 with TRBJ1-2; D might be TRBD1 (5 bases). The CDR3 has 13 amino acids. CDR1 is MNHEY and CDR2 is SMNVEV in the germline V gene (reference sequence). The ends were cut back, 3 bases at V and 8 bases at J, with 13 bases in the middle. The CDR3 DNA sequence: TGTGCCAGCAGTTTGTCAGGGCGTCAAGGCTACACCTTC. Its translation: CASSLSGRQGYTF.

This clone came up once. The chain's CDR3 is CASSRGVTEAFF. In nucleotides, the CDR3 is TGTGCCAGCAGCAGAGGGGTCACTGAAGCTTTCTTT. J is TRBJ1-1 and V is TRBV5-4; D is perhaps TRBD1 (5 bases). Trimming cost V 4 bases and J 4 bases, with 8 bases left between them. In germline, CDR1 is SGHNT, CDR2 YYREEE (reference sequence). This CDR3 has 12 amino acids.

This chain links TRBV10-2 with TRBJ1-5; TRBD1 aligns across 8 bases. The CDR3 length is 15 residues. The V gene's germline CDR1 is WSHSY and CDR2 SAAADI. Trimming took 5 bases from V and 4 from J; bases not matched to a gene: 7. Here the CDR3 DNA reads TGCGCCAGCAGTACTGGACAGGGTTTGAATCAGCCCCAGCATTTT. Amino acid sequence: CASSTGQGLNQPQHF.

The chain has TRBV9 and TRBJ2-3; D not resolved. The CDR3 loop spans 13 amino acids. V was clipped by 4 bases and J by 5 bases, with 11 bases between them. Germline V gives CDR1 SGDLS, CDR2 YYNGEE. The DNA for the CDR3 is TGTGCCAGCAGCCCTCCCTACTTAGATACGCAGTATTTT. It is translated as CASSPPYLDTQYF.

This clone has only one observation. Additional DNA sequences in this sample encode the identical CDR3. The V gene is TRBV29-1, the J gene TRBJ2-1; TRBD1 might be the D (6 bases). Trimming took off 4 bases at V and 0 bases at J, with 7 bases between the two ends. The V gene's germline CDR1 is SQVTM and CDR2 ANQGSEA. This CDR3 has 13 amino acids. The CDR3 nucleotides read TGCAGCGTTGTAGGGGGCTCCTACAATGAGCAGTTCTTC. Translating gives CSVVGGSYNEQFF.

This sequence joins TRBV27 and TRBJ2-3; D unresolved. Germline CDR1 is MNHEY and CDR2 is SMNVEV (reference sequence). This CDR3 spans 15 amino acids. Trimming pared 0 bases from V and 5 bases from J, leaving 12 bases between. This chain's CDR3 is CASSLSTLLIDTQYF. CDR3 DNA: TGTGCCAGCAGTTTATCCACACTACTTATAGATACGCAGTATTTT.

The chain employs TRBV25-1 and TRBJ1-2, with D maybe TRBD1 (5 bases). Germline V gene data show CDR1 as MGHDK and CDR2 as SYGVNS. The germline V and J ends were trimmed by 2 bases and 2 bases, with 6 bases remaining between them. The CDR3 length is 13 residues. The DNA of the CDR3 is TGTGCCAGCAGTGAAGCAGGGAACTATGGCTACACCTTC. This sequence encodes CASSEAGNYGYTF.